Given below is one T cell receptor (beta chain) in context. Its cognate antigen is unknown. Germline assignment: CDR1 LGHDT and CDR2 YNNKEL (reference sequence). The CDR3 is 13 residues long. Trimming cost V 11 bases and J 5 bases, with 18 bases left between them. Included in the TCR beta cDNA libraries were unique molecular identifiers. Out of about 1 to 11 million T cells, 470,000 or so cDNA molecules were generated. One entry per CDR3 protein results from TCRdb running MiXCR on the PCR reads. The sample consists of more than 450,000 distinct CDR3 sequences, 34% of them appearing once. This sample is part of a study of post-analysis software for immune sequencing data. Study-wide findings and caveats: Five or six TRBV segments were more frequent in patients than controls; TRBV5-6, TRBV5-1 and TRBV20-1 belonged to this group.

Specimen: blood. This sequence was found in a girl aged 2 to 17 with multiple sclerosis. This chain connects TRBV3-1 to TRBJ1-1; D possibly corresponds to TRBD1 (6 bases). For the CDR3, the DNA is TGTGCCGCCGCGGGAGGGGGGGGAACTGAAGCTTTCTTT. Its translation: CAAAGGGGTEAFF.